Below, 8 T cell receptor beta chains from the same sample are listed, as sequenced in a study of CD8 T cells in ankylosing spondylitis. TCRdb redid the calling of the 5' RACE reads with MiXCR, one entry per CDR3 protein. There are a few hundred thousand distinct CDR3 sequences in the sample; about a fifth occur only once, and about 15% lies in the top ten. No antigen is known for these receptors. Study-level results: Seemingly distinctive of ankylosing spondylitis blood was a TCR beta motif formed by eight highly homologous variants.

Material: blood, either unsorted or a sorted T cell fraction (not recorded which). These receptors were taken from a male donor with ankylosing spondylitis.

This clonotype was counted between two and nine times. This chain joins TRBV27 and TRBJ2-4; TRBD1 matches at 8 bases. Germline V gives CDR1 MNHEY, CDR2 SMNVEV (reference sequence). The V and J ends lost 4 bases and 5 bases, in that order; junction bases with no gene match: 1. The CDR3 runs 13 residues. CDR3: CASSSTGENIQYF. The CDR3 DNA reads TGTGCCAGCAGTTCGACAGGGGAAAACATTCAGTACTTC.

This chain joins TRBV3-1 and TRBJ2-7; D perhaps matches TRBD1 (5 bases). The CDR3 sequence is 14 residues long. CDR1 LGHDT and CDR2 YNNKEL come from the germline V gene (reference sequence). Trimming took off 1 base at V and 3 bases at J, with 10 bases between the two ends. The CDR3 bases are TGTGCCAGCAGCCAAGTCGACAGTGTCTACGAGCAGTACTTC. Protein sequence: CASSQVDSVYEQYF.

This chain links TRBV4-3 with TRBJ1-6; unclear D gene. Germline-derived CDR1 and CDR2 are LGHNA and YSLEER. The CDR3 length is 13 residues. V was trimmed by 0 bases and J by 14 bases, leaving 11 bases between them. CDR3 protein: CASSQERRGTLHF. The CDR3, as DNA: TGCGCCAGCAGCCAAGAACGGCGAGGGACCCTCCACTTT.

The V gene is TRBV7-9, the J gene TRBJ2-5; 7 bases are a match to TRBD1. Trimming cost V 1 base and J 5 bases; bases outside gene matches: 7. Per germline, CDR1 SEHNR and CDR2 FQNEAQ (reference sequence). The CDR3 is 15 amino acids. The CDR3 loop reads CASSLVGTVVETQYF. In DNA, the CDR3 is TGTGCCAGCAGCTTAGTTGGGACAGTCGTTGAGACCCAGTACTTC.

The CDR3 is CASSSTGLPSQPQHF. DNA of the CDR3: TGTGCCAGCAGTTCAACAGGGCTACCGAGCCAGCCCCAGCATTTT. This chain joins TRBV12-3 or TRBV12-4 and TRBJ1-5, with D perhaps matching TRBD1 (6 bases). V lost 4 bases, J lost 7 bases, and 17 bases lay in between. CDR3 length: 15 residues.

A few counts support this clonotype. The CDR3 reads CASSQQNYQETQYF. The CDR3 DNA is TGTGCCAGCTCACAACAGAACTACCAAGAGACCCAGTACTTC. V gene TRBV18 combines with J gene TRBJ2-5; no firm D call. CDR3 length equals 14 residues. Germline V gene sequence: CDR1 KGHSH, CDR2 LQKENI. V lost 4 bases and J lost 0, with 9 bases in between.

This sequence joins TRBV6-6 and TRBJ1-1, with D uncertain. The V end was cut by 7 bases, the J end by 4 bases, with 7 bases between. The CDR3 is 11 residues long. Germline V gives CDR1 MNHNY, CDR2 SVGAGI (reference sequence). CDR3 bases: TGTGCCAGCACTACCAGCACTGAAGCTTTCTTT. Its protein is CASTTSTEAFF.

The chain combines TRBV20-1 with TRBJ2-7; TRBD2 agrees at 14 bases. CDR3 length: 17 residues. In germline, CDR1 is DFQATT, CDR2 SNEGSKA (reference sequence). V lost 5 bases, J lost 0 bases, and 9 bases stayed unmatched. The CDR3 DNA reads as TGCAGTGCTTCGGGACTAGCGGGAGTCCGGCCCTCCTACGAGCAGTACTTC. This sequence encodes CSASGLAGVRPSYEQYF.